This T cell receptor beta chain was profiled in a study of response to subunit inactivated influenza vaccine. Looked up from germline, CDR1 is MDHEN and CDR2 is SYDVKM. V shed 4 bases and J shed 7 bases, with 14 bases lying between them. The CDR3 has 15 amino acids. TCRdb itself ran the RT-PCR reads through MiXCR, one entry per CDR3 protein. Among 170,000 or so distinct CDR3 sequences listed, around a tenth were seen once. Comments on this clonotype: Its specificity is unknown.

Regarding the study as a whole: Authors proposed each seasonal influenza vaccination draws in few new T cells.

The sequenced sample was CD8+ T cells sorted from PBMCs, obtained roughly 24 months after vaccination. The sequence came from a man between 50 and 75 years old who received an inactivated influenza vaccine. The V call is TRBV28, the J call TRBJ1-6; D perhaps matches TRBD1 (5 bases). This chain's CDR3 is CASSSVDSLNSPLHF. The CDR3 DNA is TGTGCCAGCAGTTCGGTTGACAGCCTAAATTCACCCCTCCACTTT.